A single sample gave rise to the 26 T cell receptor beta chains below, sequenced in a study of blood T cell repertoires in COVID-19. Clones were read by immunoSEQ multiplex PCR, and TCRdb kept only the in-frame ones, dropping some. The data show around 290,000 clones, approximately 88% seen once. Sequencing used PBMCs or T cells enriched from blood (not recorded which). These receptors all stem from a woman in her 30s who had recovered from COVID-19.

The rearrangement joins TRBV7-3 to TRBJ2-5; 8 nucleotides line up with TRBD1. The CDR3 sequence is 15 residues long. The ends lost 5 bases at V and 5 bases at J; junction bases unmatched: 10. Germline V CDR1 and CDR2: SGHTA, FQGTGA. Written as DNA, the CDR3 is TGTGCCAGCAGCCTTGGACAGGGAGGTTGGGAGACCCAGTACTTC. This translates into CASSLGQGGWETQYF.

The gene calls are TRBV9 and TRBJ2-5; D unclear. This CDR3 spans 13 amino acids. The germline V and J ends were trimmed by 3 bases and 4 bases, with 10 bases remaining between them. Germline values: CDR1 SGDLS, CDR2 YYNGEE. The CDR3 nucleotides are TGTGCCAGCAGCGGAGAGCGAGGAGAGACCCAGTACTTC. Encoded protein: CASSGERGETQYF.

The rearrangement joins TRBV7-9 to TRBJ1-2; 10 bases line up with TRBD1. V dropped 7 bases and J dropped 2; count of bases not matched to a gene: 4. The CDR3 contains 14 residues. The V gene's germline CDR1 is SEHNR and CDR2 FQNEAQ (reference sequence). The DNA of the CDR3 is TGTGCCAGCATTGGGGACAGGGGAAACTATGGCTACACCTTC. Translation gives CASIGDRGNYGYTF.

This chain connects TRBV29-1 to TRBJ2-1; D may be TRBD1 (8 bases). Trimming took 5 bases from V and 7 from J, leaving 27 bases between them. Germline-derived CDR1 and CDR2 are SQVTM and ANQGSEA. This CDR3 has 17 amino acids. CDR3 protein: CSVRAGGTGGRGNEQFF. CDR3 DNA: TGCAGCGTTCGGGCAGGGGGCACGGGGGGTCGCGGGAATGAGCAGTTCTTC.

The J gene is TRBJ2-1, the V gene TRBV11-3, with 7 bases aligning to TRBD2. Germline loops: CDR1 SGHNT, CDR2 YENEEA. The CDR3 length is 13 residues. The junction had 5 bases not matched to a gene; V was cut back by 5 bases and J by 7 bases. This chain's CDR3 is CASSPGTTNEQFF. The CDR3 DNA reads as TGTGCCAGCAGCCCCGGGACTACGAATGAGCAGTTCTTC.

This rearrangement joins TRBV5-1 to TRBJ2-3; D perhaps matches TRBD1 (5 bases). The ends were cut back, 5 bases at V and 2 bases at J, with 18 bases in the middle. The germline CDR1 and CDR2 sequences are SGHRS and YFSETQ. This CDR3 comprises 16 residues. CDR3 protein: CASRPFLQALTDTQYF. CDR3 nucleotides: TGCGCCAGCAGGCCCTTCTTACAGGCCCTCACAGATACGCAGTATTTT.

This rearrangement joins TRBV5-1 to TRBJ1-4; D unclear. Deletions cut 4 bases from V and 6 bases from J, with 19 bases between. The V gene's germline CDR1 is SGHRS and CDR2 YFSETQ. The CDR3 is 16 residues long. The CDR3 spells CASSPSLVEPHEKLFF. The CDR3, as DNA: TGCGCCAGCAGCCCTAGTCTGGTAGAGCCCCATGAAAAACTGTTTTTT.

The chain carries TRBV2 and TRBJ1-2, with D perhaps TRBD1 (6 bases). This CDR3 has 13 residues. The germline V gene has CDR1 SNHLY and CDR2 FYNNEI. Trimming stripped 1 base from V and 5 bases from J, with 8 bases between. The CDR3 sequence is CASSEETGYGYTF. DNA for the CDR3: TGTGCCAGCAGTGAAGAGACAGGTTATGGCTACACCTTC.

The rearrangement links TRBV5-6 to TRBJ2-3; D is undetermined. This CDR3 is built from 11 residues. The V gene's germline CDR1 is SGHDT and CDR2 YYEEEE. The V end lost 0 bases, the J end lost 6 bases, and 2 bases lay between the germline ends. CDR3 residues: CASSLADTQYF. CDR3 DNA: TGTGCCAGCAGCTTGGCTGATACGCAGTATTTT. The full variable domain, rest sourced from reference TRBV5-6 and TRBJ2-3, is DAGVTQSPTHLIKTRGQQVTLRCSPKSGHDTVSWYQQALGQGPQFIFQYYEEEERQRGNFPDRFSGHQFPNYSSELNVNALLLGDSALYLCASSLADTQYFGPGTRLTVL.

The V call is TRBV7-6, the J call TRBJ1-1; D is uncertain. The CDR3 contains 15 residues. Germline V gene sequence: CDR1 SGHVS, CDR2 FNYEAQ. V lost 2 bases and J 3 bases, leaving 13 bases between the germline ends. This chain's CDR3 is CASSLSRGRYTEAFF. CDR3 sequence (DNA): TGTGCCAGCAGCTTATCCAGAGGGAGATACACTGAAGCTTTCTTT.

CDR3 in amino acids: CSARTGNGYTF. CDR3 coding DNA: TGCAGTGCACGGACAGGGAATGGCTACACCTTC. The V gene is TRBV20-1, the J gene TRBJ1-2; 8 bases line up with TRBD1. Germline CDR1 DFQATT, CDR2 SNEGSKA (reference sequence). Trimming cost V 6 bases and J 6 bases; bases outside gene matches: 3. CDR3 length: 11 amino acids.

This clone was recorded once. The CDR3 loop reads CASSSQGALNYGYTF. The CDR3, as DNA: TGTGCCAGCAGTTCCCAGGGGGCCTTGAACTATGGCTACACCTTC. The rearrangement links TRBV27 to TRBJ1-2; 8 bases fit TRBD1. The V and J ends lost 4 bases and 2 bases, in that order; junction bases with no gene match: 6. This CDR3 comprises 15 residues. Germline V lookup: CDR1 MNHEY, CDR2 SMNVEV (reference sequence).

V is TRBV28 and J is TRBJ2-4, with 10 bases that match TRBD2. Trimming at V came to 2 bases and at J to 3 bases, leaving 19 bases not matched to a gene. Germline CDR1 MDHEN, CDR2 SYDVKM. The CDR3 covers 21 residues. CDR3 sequence reads: CASSLAGFGLAGVAVKNIQYF. The CDR3 bases are TGTGCCAGCAGTTTAGCAGGGTTCGGGCTAGCGGGAGTCGCGGTCAAAAACATTCAGTACTTC.

DNA for the CDR3: TGTGCCATCAGCCAAACCTCAGCGGCGGAGACCCAGTACTTC. Its protein is CAISQTSAAETQYF. The chain has TRBV10-3 and TRBJ2-5; weak D call: TRBD2 (5 bases). V lost 6 bases, J lost 5 bases, and 16 bases lay in between. In germline, CDR1 is ENHRY, CDR2 SYGVKD. This CDR3 comprises 14 residues.

CDR3 amino acids: CASRQLGQLNTEAFF. The CDR3 bases are TGTGCCAGCAGACAACTCGGACAGTTGAACACTGAAGCTTTCTTT. This rearrangement joins TRBV6-4 to TRBJ1-1; D possibly corresponds to TRBD1 (6 bases). Deletions cut 6 bases from V and 0 bases from J, with 14 bases between. Germline V lookup: CDR1 MRHNA, CDR2 SNTAGT. The CDR3 sequence is 15 residues long.

J is TRBJ2-5 and V is TRBV28; D might be TRBD1 (6 bases). Trimming removed 1 base at V and 4 bases at J, with 13 bases between. Per the germline V gene, CDR1 is MDHEN and CDR2 is SYDVKM. CDR3 length: 15 residues. Here the CDR3 DNA reads TGTGCCAGCAGTTTATCCCCAGGGGCGACAGAGACCCAGTACTTC. Amino acids: CASSLSPGATETQYF.

The V gene is TRBV28, the J gene TRBJ2-1; 9 nucleotides match TRBD2. V was pared by 8 bases and J by 8 bases, with 7 bases of the junction left unmatched. Germline CDR1 MDHEN, CDR2 SYDVKM. The CDR3 length is 13 residues. CDR3 DNA: TGTGCCAGCTCACGACTAGCGGTCGATGAGCAGTTCTTC. It is translated as CASSRLAVDEQFF.

As regards this clone: At one of its ends the junction is not consistent with the germline gene, which may arise from a read error. The chain is built from TRBV7-7 and TRBJ2-7; 12 bases align to TRBD2. From germline, CDR1 is SSHAT and CDR2 FNYEAQ (reference sequence). There are 15 residues in the CDR3. The CDR3 DNA reads TGTGCTAGCAGCCGACTAGCGGGGGCCCAATACGAGCAGTACTTC. Residues: CASSRLAGAQYEQYF.

The V and J genes are TRBV9 and TRBJ2-3; 8 bases fit TRBD2. The ends lost 6 bases at V and 7 bases at J; junction bases unmatched: 10. Germline CDR1 and CDR2: SGDLS and YYNGEE. The CDR3 runs to 14 residues. The CDR3 DNA follows: TGTGCCAGCACCGGGACTAGGGGGTCTTATACGCAGTATTTT. Amino acid sequence: CASTGTRGSYTQYF.

The J gene is TRBJ2-3, the V gene TRBV24-1; TRBD1 matches 8 bases. The germline gives CDR1 KGHDR, CDR2 SFDVKD. CDR3 length: 13 residues. With V trimmed by 9 bases and J by 3 bases, 4 bases remained unmatched. In DNA, the CDR3 is TGTGCCACCGCACAGGGGGGAACAGATACGCAGTATTTT. This codes for CATAQGGTDTQYF.

The gene calls are TRBV6-5 and TRBJ1-6; 8 bases are a match to TRBD1. The CDR3 loop spans 15 amino acids. Germline CDR1 and CDR2: MNHEY and SVGAGI. J gave up 8 bases and V 2 bases, and 5 bases lay outside the gene matches. CDR3: CASSYTGQGHSPLHF. In nucleotides, the CDR3 is TGTGCCAGCAGTTACACAGGACAGGGACATTCACCCCTCCACTTT.

This clone was picked up one time. V is TRBV9 and J is TRBJ1-2; D remains ambiguous. Germline loops: CDR1 SGDLS, CDR2 YYNGEE. The V end lost 0 bases, the J end lost 6 bases, and 6 bases lay between the germline ends. The length of the CDR3 is 12 residues. CDR3 protein: CASSVGGNGYTF. The CDR3 DNA follows: TGTGCCAGCAGCGTAGGAGGGAATGGCTACACCTTC. The full variable domain, in which reference TRBV9 and TRBJ1-2 provide the parts outside the CDR3, is DSGVTQTPKHLITATGQRVTLRCSPRSGDLSVYWYQQSLDQGLQFLIQYYNGEERAKGNILERFSAQQFPDLHSELNLSSLELGDSALYFCASSVGGNGYTFGSGTRLTVV.

This chain joins TRBV19 and TRBJ2-1, with 9 positions matching TRBD2. The CDR3 consists of 13 residues. V trimming: 5 bases; J trimming: 7 bases; junction bases outside the gene matches: 3. Germline lookup yields CDR1 LNHDA and CDR2 SQIVND (reference sequence). Here the CDR3 DNA reads TGTGCCAGTAGTGTGACTAGCGGTAATGAGCAGTTCTTC. The encoded protein is CASSVTSGNEQFF.

The chain links TRBV7-2 to TRBJ1-2; 8 bases are shared with TRBD1. This CDR3 spans 13 amino acids. Trimming removed 6 bases from V and 7 bases from J; junction bases left unmatched: 7. Germline V gene lookup returns CDR1 SGHTA and CDR2 FQGNSA. The CDR3 here is CASSPGQGAGYTF. CDR3 nucleotide sequence: TGTGCCAGCAGTCCTGGACAGGGCGCTGGCTACACCTTC.

The chain couples TRBV30 to TRBJ1-6; tentatively, D is TRBD1 (5 bases). The CDR3 contains 11 residues. Trimming shortened V by 4 bases and J by 12 bases, and 10 bases separated the two germline ends. Germline V gene data show CDR1 as GTSNPN and CDR2 as SVGIG (reference sequence). CDR3 loop: CAWNTGGPLHF. CDR3 coding DNA: TGTGCCTGGAACACCGGGGGACCCCTCCACTTT.

The genes are TRBV5-1 and TRBJ2-3; 12 bases agree with TRBD2. V lost 0 bases to trimming and J lost 2 bases; unmatched junction nucleotides: 10. The V gene's germline CDR1 is SGHRS and CDR2 YFSETQ. The CDR3 extends over 19 amino acids. This CDR3 reads CASSLVVLAGGRNTDTQYF. CDR3 DNA: TGCGCCAGCAGCTTGGTCGTCCTAGCGGGAGGGAGGAACACAGATACGCAGTATTTT. The entire variable domain, with the rest obtained from reference TRBV5-1 and TRBJ2-3, is as follows: KAGVTQTPRYLIKTRGQQVTLSCSPISGHRSVSWYQQTPGQGLQFLFEYFSETQRNKGNFPGRFSGRQFSNSRSEMNVSTLELGDSALYLCASSLVVLAGGRNTDTQYFGPGTRLTVL.